The 29 T cell receptor beta chains reported below all come from one sample, sequenced in a study of blood T cell repertoires in COVID-19. Using immunoSEQ multiplex PCR, the repertoire was profiled, and TCRdb retains in-frame clones only, with some absent. The profile covers approximately 210,000 clones, with roughly 84% appearing a single time and roughly 10% taken by the ten largest. The sample comprised peripheral blood. The receptors stem from a woman of 80 years or more with COVID-19, enrolled during active disease.

This clone was counted a few times. This chain uses TRBV4-1 with TRBJ1-1; D ambiguous. Germline loops: CDR1 MGHRA, CDR2 YSYEKL. Trimming stripped 3 bases from V and 5 bases from J, with 16 bases between. There are 15 residues in the CDR3. CDR3 coding DNA: TGCGCCAGCAGCCACGGGGAGGCACGAGGTACTGAAGCTTTCTTT. It translates to CASSHGEARGTEAFF.

This chain links TRBV12-3 or TRBV12-4 with TRBJ1-1; 7 bases fit TRBD1. The CDR3 is 13 amino acids. V shed 6 bases, J shed 2 bases, and the junction held 3 bases outside the gene matches. The CDR3 loop is CASRRQGNTEAFF. The DNA for the CDR3 is TGTGCCAGCAGACGACAGGGAAACACTGAAGCTTTCTTT.

Comment on this clone: Distinct nucleotide sequences in the sample also encode this CDR3. The rearrangement links TRBV27 to TRBJ2-4; D is ambiguous. The CDR3 length is 13 residues. Germline lookup yields CDR1 MNHEY and CDR2 SMNVEV (reference sequence). V dropped 2 bases and J dropped 1 base, with 3 bases sitting between them. The CDR3 sequence: CASSLAAKNIQYF. DNA for the CDR3: TGTGCCAGCAGTTTAGCGGCCAAAAACATTCAGTACTTC.

The chain employs TRBV28 and TRBJ2-2; D gene ambiguous. The V end lost 3 bases, the J end lost 1 base, and 9 bases lay between the germline ends. Germline V lookup: CDR1 MDHEN, CDR2 SYDVKM. This CDR3 is built from 15 residues. CDR3 coding DNA: TGTGCCAGCAGTTTCTCTTCCTTGAACACCGGGGAGCTGTTTTTT. It translates to CASSFSSLNTGELFF.

The V and J genes are TRBV18 and TRBJ1-2, with D unclear. Germline-derived CDR1 and CDR2 are KGHSH and LQKENI. Between the trimmed V and J ends, which lost 3 bases and 1 base, there was a span of 9 bases. The CDR3 is made up of 14 amino acids. The CDR3 region is CASSPPGYNYGYTF. The CDR3 nucleotides are TGTGCCAGCTCACCCCCGGGATATAACTATGGCTACACCTTC.

The chain employs TRBV28 and TRBJ1-1; D is unresolved. Per germline, CDR1 MDHEN and CDR2 SYDVKM. The CDR3 is made up of 14 amino acids. Trimming shortened V by 3 bases and J by 6 bases, and 14 bases separated the two germline ends. The CDR3 reads CASSLVRAFAEAFF. CDR3 nucleotide sequence: TGTGCCAGCAGTTTGGTGAGGGCTTTTGCTGAAGCTTTCTTT.

V is TRBV11-2 and J is TRBJ2-3; D possibly corresponds to TRBD2 (7 bases). V was pared by 1 base and J by 5 bases, with 16 bases between. Germline V gene data show CDR1 as SGHAT and CDR2 as FQNNGV. The CDR3 is 16 amino acids. CDR3 residues: CASSLVRGAVVDTQYF. CDR3 DNA sequence: TGTGCCAGCAGCTTAGTTCGGGGGGCCGTCGTAGATACGCAGTATTTT.

This chain connects TRBV7-9 to TRBJ1-1; TRBD1 matches 11 bases. CDR1 is SEHNR and CDR2 is FQNEAQ in the germline V gene (reference sequence). With 4 bases clipped from V and 5 bases from J, the junction kept 9 bases outside the gene matches. The CDR3 extends over 16 amino acids. CDR3 protein: CASSSSRGQGDTEAFF. In DNA, the CDR3 is TGTGCCAGCAGCTCAAGCCGGGGACAGGGGGATACTGAAGCTTTCTTT.

The chain uses TRBV10-3 and TRBJ2-2; D is ambiguous. Germline V lookup: CDR1 ENHRY, CDR2 SYGVKD. The CDR3 consists of 18 residues. V was pared by 2 bases and J by 2 bases, with 18 bases between. The CDR3 DNA reads TGTGCCATCAGTGAGCTTCTAGGATCTACTCCAAACACCGGGGAGCTGTTTTTT. Translation gives CAISELLGSTPNTGELFF.

The chain employs TRBV19 and TRBJ2-6; 9 bases map to TRBD1. The J segment lost 0 bases and the V segment lost 4 bases, leaving 7 bases of the junction unmatched. CDR1 is LNHDA, CDR2 SQIVND, per germline (reference sequence). This CDR3 is built from 18 residues. CDR3 in amino acids: CASSTSGTGISGANVLTF. DNA of the CDR3: TGTGCCAGTAGTACCTCCGGGACAGGGATCTCTGGGGCCAACGTCCTGACTTTC.

The CDR3 coding sequence is TGTGCCAGCTCACCACCGCTTGGGTCGGGCGAGCAGTACTTC. Amino acids: CASSPPLGSGEQYF. The chain has TRBV18 and TRBJ2-7; D ambiguous. The CDR3 has 14 amino acids. V lost 0 bases to trimming and J lost 6 bases, with 12 bases between them. The germline V gene encodes CDR1 KGHSH and CDR2 LQKENI.

The CDR3 reads CASSRDKPTYGYTF. DNA for the CDR3: TGTGCCAGCAGTCGGGACAAACCAACCTATGGCTACACCTTC. The chain uses TRBV6-5 and TRBJ1-2; D may be TRBD1 (6 bases). This CDR3 is built from 14 residues. The germline V gene encodes CDR1 MNHEY and CDR2 SVGAGI. The V and J ends lost 5 bases and 4 bases respectively, with 14 bases between them.

The J gene is TRBJ2-6, the V gene TRBV6-6, with 7 bases matching TRBD2. V was clipped by 11 bases and J by 0 bases; unmatched bases: 1. This CDR3 is 13 amino acids long. Germline loops: CDR1 MNHNY, CDR2 SVGAGI (reference sequence). The CDR3: CAGTISGANVLTF. CDR3 in DNA: TGTGCCGGGACTATCTCTGGGGCCAACGTCCTGACTTTC.

This clone was recorded once. The genes are TRBV28 and TRBJ1-4; D possibly corresponds to TRBD1 (6 bases). The CDR3 sequence is 15 residues long. Germline V gene data show CDR1 as MDHEN and CDR2 as SYDVKM. The germline V and J ends were trimmed by 6 bases and 0 bases, with 11 bases remaining between them. The CDR3 DNA reads as TGTGCCAGCAGGTGGGACACCTCAACTAATGAAAAACTGTTTTTT. Protein sequence: CASRWDTSTNEKLFF.

The V call is TRBV5-1, the J call TRBJ2-1; a weak D match, TRBD2 (5 bases). The length of the CDR3 is 12 residues. V shed 6 bases and J shed 8 bases, with 12 bases lying between them. CDR1 SGHRS and CDR2 YFSETQ come from the germline V gene. CDR3 residues: CASTGSGYEQFF. DNA of the CDR3: TGCGCCAGCACGGGATCGGGCTATGAGCAGTTCTTC.

A few counts support this clone. This chain joins TRBV11-2 and TRBJ1-1; D uncertain. The CDR3 contains 13 residues. Germline CDR1 and CDR2: SGHAT and FQNNGV. The V gene lost 2 bases and the J gene lost 1 base, with 5 bases spanning the gap. The chain's CDR3 is CASSLKPNTEAFF. CDR3 DNA: TGTGCCAGCAGCTTAAAGCCGAACACTGAAGCTTTCTTT.

The rearrangement joins TRBV6-5 to TRBJ1-3, with D tentatively TRBD1 (5 bases). The CDR3 covers 14 residues. The germline V and J ends were trimmed by 6 bases and 6 bases, with 15 bases remaining between them. Looked up from germline, CDR1 is MNHEY and CDR2 is SVGAGI. DNA for the CDR3: TGTGCCAGCAGAACCCAAGGGGTCGTAAACACCATATATTTT. Translated: CASRTQGVVNTIYF.

This chain joins TRBV2 and TRBJ2-5, with a tentative D call TRBD2 (6 bases). From germline, CDR1 is SNHLY and CDR2 FYNNEI. The V end lost 6 bases, the J end lost 6 bases, and 14 bases lay between the germline ends. The CDR3 spans 13 residues. CDR3 loop: CASRRSGEQTQYF. CDR3 coding DNA: TGTGCCAGCAGGAGGTCGGGGGAGCAGACCCAGTACTTC.

The chain uses TRBV7-9 and TRBJ2-7; 8 bases are shared with TRBD2. The CDR3 runs 16 residues. Germline CDR1 and CDR2: SEHNR and FQNEAQ (reference sequence). V lost 5 bases to trimming and J lost 6 bases; unmatched junction nucleotides: 15. This chain's CDR3 is CASSPLALAGIGEQYF. The CDR3 DNA sequence: TGTGCCAGCAGCCCATTGGCCTTAGCGGGGATCGGCGAGCAGTACTTC.

The V and J genes are TRBV6-5 and TRBJ2-7; 7 nucleotides align to TRBD1. The germline CDR1 and CDR2 sequences are MNHEY and SVGAGI. The CDR3 consists of 11 residues. Germline trimming cut 7 bases from V and 5 bases from J; bases unmatched to any gene: 2. The CDR3 DNA follows: TGTGCCAGCACTACAGGGGACGAGCAGTACTTC. Protein: CASTTGDEQYF.

The V gene is TRBV5-4, the J gene TRBJ2-7, with 11 nucleotides matching TRBD1. The V and J ends lost 0 bases and 2 bases, in that order; junction bases with no gene match: 1. This CDR3 spans 15 amino acids. Germline CDR1 and CDR2: SGHNT and YYREEE (reference sequence). The CDR3 sequence is CASSLAGQGAYEQYF. In DNA form, the CDR3 reads TGTGCCAGCAGCTTGGCGGGACAGGGGGCCTACGAGCAGTACTTC.

V usage is TRBV27 and J usage is TRBJ1-5; D is ambiguous. Germline loops: CDR1 MNHEY, CDR2 SMNVEV (reference sequence). The CDR3 is 12 amino acids. The V end lost 6 bases, the J end lost 6 bases, and 9 bases lay between the germline ends. The CDR3 bases are TGTGCCAGCAGGGAGGGCGGTCAGCCCCAGCATTTT. It encodes CASREGGQPQHF.

This chain uses TRBV6-5 with TRBJ2-3; D ambiguous. Germline V CDR1 and CDR2: MNHEY, SVGAGI. This CDR3 comprises 14 residues. Trimming took 0 bases from V and 4 from J, leaving 8 bases between them. CDR3 sequence reads: CASSYSGVADTQYF. For the CDR3, the DNA is TGTGCCAGCAGTTACTCCGGAGTCGCAGATACGCAGTATTTT.

This clone came up once. This sequence joins TRBV27 and TRBJ1-5; 8 bases are shared with TRBD1. Germline V CDR1 and CDR2: MNHEY, SMNVEV (reference sequence). The CDR3 totals 14 residues. The ends lost 5 bases at V and 7 bases at J; junction bases unmatched: 7. This chain's CDR3 is CASSTRQGSQPQHF. As DNA, the CDR3 is TGTGCCAGCAGTACACGACAGGGGTCGCAGCCCCAGCATTTT.

This sequence joins TRBV15 and TRBJ2-6; TRBD1 might be the D (5 bases). Germline CDR1 and CDR2: LNHNV and YYDKDF (reference sequence). The V end was cut by 5 bases, the J end by 1 base, with 15 bases between. The CDR3 runs to 17 residues. CDR3 sequence (DNA): TGTGCCACCAGCGACAGAATCTCGGCGTCTGGGGCCAACGTCCTGACTTTC. This sequence encodes CATSDRISASGANVLTF.

The rearrangement links TRBV6-5 to TRBJ2-7, with TRBD1 identical over 9 bases. Unmatched junction bases numbered 9, after V lost 6 bases and J lost 6 bases. The CDR3 is made up of 14 amino acids. Germline V gives CDR1 MNHEY, CDR2 SVGAGI. DNA for the CDR3: TGTGCCAGCAGGGCCGGGACAGGGTGGAGCGAGCAGTACTTC. It yields the protein CASRAGTGWSEQYF.

This clone was found a few times. The chain recombines TRBV5-6 with TRBJ1-5, with TRBD1 matching 9 bases. V shed 2 bases, J shed 7 bases, and the junction held 4 bases outside the gene matches. CDR1 and CDR2 (germline): SGHDT, YYEEEE. The CDR3 spans 14 residues. In DNA, the CDR3 is TGTGCCAGCAGCTTCTGGACAGGGGCGCAGCCCCAGCATTTT. This translates into CASSFWTGAQPQHF.

This clone has more than one count but fewer than ten. The gene calls are TRBV9 and TRBJ2-1; 7 bases are a match to TRBD2. Germline V gives CDR1 SGDLS, CDR2 YYNGEE. Trimming removed 0 bases from V and 0 bases from J; junction bases left unmatched: 12. The CDR3 runs to 19 residues. CDR3 region: CASSVVGGPSGGSYNEQFF. The CDR3 nucleotides read TGTGCCAGCAGCGTAGTAGGAGGCCCTAGCGGAGGCTCCTACAATGAGCAGTTCTTC.

The rearrangement joins TRBV6-6 to TRBJ1-5, with D tentatively TRBD1 (5 bases). Trimming removed 5 bases from V and 7 bases from J, with 12 bases in between. Per germline, CDR1 MNHNY and CDR2 SVGAGI (reference sequence). The CDR3 is 13 amino acids. The CDR3 sequence is CASSPGLVQPQHF. In DNA, the CDR3 is TGTGCCAGCAGTCCAGGGTTAGTACAGCCCCAGCATTTT.